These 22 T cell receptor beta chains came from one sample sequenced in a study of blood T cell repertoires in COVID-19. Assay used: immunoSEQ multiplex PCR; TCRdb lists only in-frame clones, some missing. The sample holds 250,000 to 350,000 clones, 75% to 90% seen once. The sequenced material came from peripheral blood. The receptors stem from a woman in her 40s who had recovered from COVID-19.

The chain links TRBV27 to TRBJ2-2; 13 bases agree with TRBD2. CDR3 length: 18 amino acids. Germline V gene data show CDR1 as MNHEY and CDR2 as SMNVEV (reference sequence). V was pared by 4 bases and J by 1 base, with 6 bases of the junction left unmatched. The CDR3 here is CASSSGTSGIGNTGELFF. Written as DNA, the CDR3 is TGTGCCAGCAGTTCCGGGACTAGCGGGATTGGGAACACCGGGGAGCTGTTTTTT.

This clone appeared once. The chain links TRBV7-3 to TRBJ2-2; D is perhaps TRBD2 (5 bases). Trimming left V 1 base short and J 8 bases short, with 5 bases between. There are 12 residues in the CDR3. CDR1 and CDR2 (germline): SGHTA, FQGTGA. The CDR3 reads CASSLRGGELFF. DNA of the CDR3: TGTGCCAGCAGCTTAAGAGGGGGGGAGCTGTTTTTT.

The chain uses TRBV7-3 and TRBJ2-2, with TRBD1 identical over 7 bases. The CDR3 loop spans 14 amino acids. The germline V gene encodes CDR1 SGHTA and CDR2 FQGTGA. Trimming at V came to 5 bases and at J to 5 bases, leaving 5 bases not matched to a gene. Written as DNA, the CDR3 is TGTGCCAGCAGCCCGGGACAGATAACCGGGGAGCTGTTTTTT. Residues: CASSPGQITGELFF.

The CDR3 DNA follows: TGTGCCTGGAGACAAGGGGGCTGGTATGGCTACACCTTC. The encoded protein is CAWRQGGWYGYTF. V usage is TRBV30 and J usage is TRBJ1-2, with TRBD1 matching over 7 bases. J gave up 5 bases and V 3 bases, and 6 bases lay outside the gene matches. The CDR3 covers 13 residues. Per germline, CDR1 GTSNPN and CDR2 SVGIG (reference sequence).

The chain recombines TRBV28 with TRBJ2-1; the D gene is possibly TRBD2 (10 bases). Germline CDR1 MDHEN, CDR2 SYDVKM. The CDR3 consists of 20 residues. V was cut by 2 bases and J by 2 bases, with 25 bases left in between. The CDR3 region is CASSLAFGTGSGRAYNEQFF. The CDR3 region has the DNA TGTGCCAGCAGTTTAGCGTTTGGGACAGGGAGCGGGAGGGCCTACAATGAGCAGTTCTTC.

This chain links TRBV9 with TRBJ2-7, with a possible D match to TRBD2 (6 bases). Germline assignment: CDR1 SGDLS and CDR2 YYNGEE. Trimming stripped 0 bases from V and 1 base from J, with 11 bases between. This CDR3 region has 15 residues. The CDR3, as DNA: TGTGCCAGCAGCGTAGGGGGAGGACTATCCTACGAGCAGTACTTC. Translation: CASSVGGGLSYEQYF.

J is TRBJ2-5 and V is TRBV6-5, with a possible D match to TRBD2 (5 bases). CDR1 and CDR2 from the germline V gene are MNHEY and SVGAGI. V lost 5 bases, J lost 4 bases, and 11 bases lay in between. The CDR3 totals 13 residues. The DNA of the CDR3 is TGTGCCAGCAGTCTTCCAGGAGGAGAGACCCAGTACTTC. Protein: CASSLPGGETQYF.

Here the CDR3 DNA reads TGCAGCGTGGGGGACAGGGATCAGCCCCAGCATTTT. Translated, it gives CSVGDRDQPQHF. The V call is TRBV29-1, the J call TRBJ1-5; 9 nucleotides match TRBD1. With 6 bases clipped from V and 5 bases from J, the junction kept 2 bases outside the gene matches. This CDR3 comprises 12 residues. CDR1 is SQVTM and CDR2 is ANQGSEA in the germline V gene.

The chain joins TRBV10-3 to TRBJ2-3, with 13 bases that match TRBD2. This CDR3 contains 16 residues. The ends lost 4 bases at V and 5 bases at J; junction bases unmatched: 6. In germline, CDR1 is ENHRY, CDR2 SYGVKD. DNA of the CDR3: TGTGCCATCAGTGCACGGACTAGCGGGAGATTAGATACGCAGTATTTT. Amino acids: CAISARTSGRLDTQYF.

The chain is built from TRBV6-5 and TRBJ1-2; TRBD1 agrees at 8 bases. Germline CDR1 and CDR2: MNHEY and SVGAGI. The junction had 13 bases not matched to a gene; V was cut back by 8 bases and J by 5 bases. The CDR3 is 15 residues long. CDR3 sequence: CASSPRGQVKYGYTF. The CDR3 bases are TGTGCCAGCTCCCCCAGGGGGCAGGTTAAATATGGCTACACCTTC.

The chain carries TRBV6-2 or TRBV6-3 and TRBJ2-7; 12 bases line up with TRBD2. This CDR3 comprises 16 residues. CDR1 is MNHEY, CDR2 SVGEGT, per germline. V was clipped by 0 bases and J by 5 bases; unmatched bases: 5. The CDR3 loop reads CASSYSTSGSPDEQYF. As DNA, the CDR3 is TGTGCCAGCAGTTACTCGACTAGCGGGAGTCCAGACGAGCAGTACTTC.

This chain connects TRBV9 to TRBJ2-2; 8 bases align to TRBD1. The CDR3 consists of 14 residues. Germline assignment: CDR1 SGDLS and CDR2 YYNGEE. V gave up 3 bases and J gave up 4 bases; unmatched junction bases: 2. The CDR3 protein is CASSGGQGTGELFF. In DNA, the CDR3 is TGTGCCAGCAGCGGCGGACAGGGCACCGGGGAGCTGTTTTTT. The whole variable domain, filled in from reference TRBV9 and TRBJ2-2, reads DSGVTQTPKHLITATGQRVTLRCSPRSGDLSVYWYQQSLDQGLQFLIQYYNGEERAKGNILERFSAQQFPDLHSELNLSSLELGDSALYFCASSGGQGTGELFFGEGSRLTVL.

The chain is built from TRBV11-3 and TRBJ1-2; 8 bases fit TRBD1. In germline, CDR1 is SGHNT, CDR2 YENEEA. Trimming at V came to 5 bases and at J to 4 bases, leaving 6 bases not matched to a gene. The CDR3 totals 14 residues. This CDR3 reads CASSPRQGFYGYTF. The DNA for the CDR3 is TGTGCCAGCAGCCCCAGACAGGGGTTCTATGGCTACACCTTC.

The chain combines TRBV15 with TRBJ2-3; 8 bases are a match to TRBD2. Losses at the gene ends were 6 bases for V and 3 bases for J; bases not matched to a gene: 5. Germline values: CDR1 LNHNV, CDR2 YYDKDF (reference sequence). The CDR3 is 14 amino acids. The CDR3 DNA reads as TGTGCCACCAGTACGAGCGGGAGAACAGATACGCAGTATTTT. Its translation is CATSTSGRTDTQYF.

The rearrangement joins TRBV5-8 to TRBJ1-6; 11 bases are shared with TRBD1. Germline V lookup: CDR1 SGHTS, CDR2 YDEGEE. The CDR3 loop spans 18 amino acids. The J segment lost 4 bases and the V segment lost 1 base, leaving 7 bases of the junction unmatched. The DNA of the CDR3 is TGTGCCAGCAGCTTGAACGCCGGGACAGGGGGGTATAATTCACCCCTCCACTTT. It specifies CASSLNAGTGGYNSPLHF. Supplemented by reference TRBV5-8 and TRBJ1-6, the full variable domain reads EAGVTQSPTHLIKTRGQQATLRCSPISGHTSVYWYQQALGLGLQFLLWYDEGEERNRGNFPPRFSGRQFPNYSSELNVNALELEDSALYLCASSLNAGTGGYNSPLHFGNGTRLTVT.

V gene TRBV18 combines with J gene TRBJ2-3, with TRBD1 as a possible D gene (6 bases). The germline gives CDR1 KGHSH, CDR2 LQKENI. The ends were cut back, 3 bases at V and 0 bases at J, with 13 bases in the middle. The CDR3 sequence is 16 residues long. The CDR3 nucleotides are TGTGCCAGCTCACCTGTTGGGGACACTAGCACAGATACGCAGTATTTT. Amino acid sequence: CASSPVGDTSTDTQYF.

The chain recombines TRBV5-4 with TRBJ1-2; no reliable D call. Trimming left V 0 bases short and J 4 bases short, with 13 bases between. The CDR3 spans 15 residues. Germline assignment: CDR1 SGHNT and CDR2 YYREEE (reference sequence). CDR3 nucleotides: TGTGCCAGCAGCTTGGGGCAAGTTTGGAGCTATGGCTACACCTTC. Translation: CASSLGQVWSYGYTF.

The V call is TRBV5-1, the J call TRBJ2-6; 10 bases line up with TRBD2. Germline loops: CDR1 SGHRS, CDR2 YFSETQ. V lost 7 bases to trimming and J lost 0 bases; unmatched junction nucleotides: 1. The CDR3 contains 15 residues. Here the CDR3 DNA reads TGCGCCAGCGCTAGCGGGAGCTCTGGGGCCAACGTCCTGACTTTC. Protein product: CASASGSSGANVLTF.

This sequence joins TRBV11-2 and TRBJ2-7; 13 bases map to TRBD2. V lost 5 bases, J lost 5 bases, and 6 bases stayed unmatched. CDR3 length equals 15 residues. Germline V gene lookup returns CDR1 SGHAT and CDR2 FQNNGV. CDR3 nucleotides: TGTGCCAGCAGCCTACGGACTAGCGGGAGCGACGAGCAGTACTTC. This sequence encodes CASSLRTSGSDEQYF.

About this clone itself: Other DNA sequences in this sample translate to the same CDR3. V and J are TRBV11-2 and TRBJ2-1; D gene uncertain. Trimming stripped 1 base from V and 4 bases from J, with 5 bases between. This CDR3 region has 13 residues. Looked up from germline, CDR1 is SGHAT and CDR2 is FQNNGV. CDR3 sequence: CASSLAGYNEQFF. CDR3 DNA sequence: TGTGCCAGCAGCTTAGCGGGTTACAATGAGCAGTTCTTC.

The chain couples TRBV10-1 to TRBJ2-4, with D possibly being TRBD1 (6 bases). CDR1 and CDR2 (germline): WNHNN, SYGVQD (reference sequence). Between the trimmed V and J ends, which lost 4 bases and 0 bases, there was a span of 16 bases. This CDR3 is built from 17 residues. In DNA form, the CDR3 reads TGCGCCAGCAGTGTGACAGGACGATTGCTAGCCAAAAACATTCAGTACTTC. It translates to CASSVTGRLLAKNIQYF.

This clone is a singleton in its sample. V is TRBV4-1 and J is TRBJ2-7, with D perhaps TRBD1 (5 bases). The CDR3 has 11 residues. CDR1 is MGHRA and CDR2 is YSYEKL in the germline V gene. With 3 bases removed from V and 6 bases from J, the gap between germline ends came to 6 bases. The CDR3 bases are TGCGCCAGCAGCCATACAGGCGAGCAGTACTTC. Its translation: CASSHTGEQYF.